This T cell receptor (beta chain) was identified in a study of shared clonotypes between healthy human individuals. The CDR3 has 13 amino acids. The germline gives CDR1 KGHSH, CDR2 LQKENI. The V gene lost 2 bases and the J gene lost 1 base, with 5 bases spanning the gap. On this clone: In the same sample, other DNA sequences code for this CDR3.

Per the original data handling: Without quality scores, immunoSEQ junctional reads could not be filtered like full-length reads. Here immunoSEQ multiplex PCR was the method, and the copy in TCRdb shows in-frame clones only, minus some. V, J and clone size reflect that table, while D and trimming were determined from the DNA. There are 2 million or so clones in the sample; roughly 94% occur only once, and 0.13% lies in the top ten. All donors were Caucasian adults living in Nashville, Tennessee. The TCR was taken from a man aged 18 to 35 in good health. The sample taken for sequencing was naive CD4+ T cells sorted from blood. Noted subset: CD45RA+ positively selected. The rearrangement uses TRBV18 and TRBJ1-2; D gene unclear. In DNA form, the CDR3 reads TGTGCCAGCTCACCAGCGGGTAACTATGGCTACACCTTC. Translation gives CASSPAGNYGYTF.